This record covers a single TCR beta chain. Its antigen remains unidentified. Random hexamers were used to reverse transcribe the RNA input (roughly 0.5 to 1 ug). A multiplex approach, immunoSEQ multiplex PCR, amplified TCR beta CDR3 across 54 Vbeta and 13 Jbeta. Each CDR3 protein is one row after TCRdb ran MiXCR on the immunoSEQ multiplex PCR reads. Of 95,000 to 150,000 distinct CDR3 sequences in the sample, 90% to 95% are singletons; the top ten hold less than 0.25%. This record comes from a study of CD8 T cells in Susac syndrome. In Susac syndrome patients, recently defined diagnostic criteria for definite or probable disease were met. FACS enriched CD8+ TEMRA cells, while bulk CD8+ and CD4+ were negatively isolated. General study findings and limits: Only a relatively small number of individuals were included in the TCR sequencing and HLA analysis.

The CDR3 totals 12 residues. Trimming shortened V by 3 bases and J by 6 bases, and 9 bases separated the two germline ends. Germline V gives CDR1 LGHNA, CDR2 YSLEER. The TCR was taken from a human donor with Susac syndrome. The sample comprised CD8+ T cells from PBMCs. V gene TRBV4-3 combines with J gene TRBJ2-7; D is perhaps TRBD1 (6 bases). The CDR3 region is CASSHTTGEQYF. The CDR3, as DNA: TGCGCCAGCAGCCATACGACAGGCGAGCAGTACTTC.